This T cell receptor (beta chain) comes out of a study of blood T cell repertoires in COVID-19. Turning to the study itself: The United States, Italy and Spain provided the acute and convalescent COVID-19 samples. T cells, B-cell-depleted T cells, or PBMCs supplied cDNA or gDNA.

Original processing methods: Amplified reference gene primers provided the basis for estimating nucleated cell counts. This table comes from immunoSEQ multiplex PCR, and its TCRdb copy is limited to in-frame clones, with some not included. V and J calls and clone size are as listed in that table; D and trimming were resolved from the DNA. In the table there are some 69,000 clones, around four fifths of which are singletons. V lost 4 bases and J 4 bases, leaving 10 bases between the germline ends. This CDR3 spans 14 amino acids. Germline CDR1 is KGHDR and CDR2 is SFDVKD. The TCR originated in an older woman with acute or convalescent COVID-19. The chain employs TRBV24-1 and TRBJ2-1; TRBD2 is a possible D gene (5 bases). The sequencing input was peripheral blood. The DNA for the CDR3 is TGTGCCACCAGTGAATCGGGGTTTTACAATGAGCAGTTCTTC. Its protein is CATSESGFYNEQFF.